The rows below give T cell receptor beta chains drawn from one sample of a study of a mutant IDH1 vaccine in newly diagnosed glioma. No cognate antigen is known for these TCRs. Method: immunoSEQ multiplex PCR; TCRdb's copy keeps in-frame clones and lacks some. The sample records roughly 120,000 clones, under 90% being singletons. The sequenced sample was PBMCs, obtained from a glioma patient whose treatment included an IDH1 peptide vaccine. All receptors derive from a woman aged 45 to 65 with glioma. CDR3s include the opening cysteine and the closing phenylalanine or tryptophan. Fields, in order: clone size, D gene, CDR3 length, V gene, J gene, CDR3 protein, CDR3 DNA. A D gene is named only where the DNA matches it firmly. The size field is filled for only some rows; it gives once, few, many or a size class.

abundance: .; d_gene: .; len: 13; v_gene: TRBV15; j_gene: TRBJ2-7; CDR3aa: CATSLGGDYEQYF; CDR3nt: TGTGCCACCAGCCTGGGGGGCGACTACGAGCAGTACTTC
abundance: .; d_gene: TRBD1; len: 14; v_gene: TRBV6-5; j_gene: TRBJ2-7; CDR3aa: CASSNRGLTYEQYF; CDR3nt: TGTGCCAGCAGCAACAGGGGGCTCACCTACGAGCAGTACTTC
abundance: .; d_gene: .; len: 13; v_gene: TRBV28; j_gene: TRBJ2-7; CDR3aa: CASRKGSIYEQYF; CDR3nt: TGTGCCAGCAGAAAGGGGTCTATCTACGAGCAGTACTTC
abundance: .; d_gene: TRBD1; len: 14; v_gene: TRBV9; j_gene: TRBJ2-1; CDR3aa: CASSVGTGSNEQFF; CDR3nt: TGTGCCAGCAGCGTAGGGACAGGGAGTAATGAGCAGTTCTTC
abundance: .; d_gene: TRBD1; len: 18; v_gene: TRBV7-8; j_gene: TRBJ1-5; CDR3aa: CASSSSLTGAISNQPQHF; CDR3nt: TGTGCCAGCAGCTCGTCATTGACAGGGGCGATTAGCAATCAGCCCCAGCATTTT
abundance: once; d_gene: TRBD1; len: 15; v_gene: TRBV5-1; j_gene: TRBJ2-7; CDR3aa: CASTPIGGQGAEQYF; CDR3nt: TGCGCCAGCACCCCTATAGGGGGACAGGGGGCCGAGCAGTACTTC
abundance: .; d_gene: .; len: 14; v_gene: TRBV6-5; j_gene: TRBJ2-7; CDR3aa: CASSYSYRAYEQYF; CDR3nt: TGTGCCAGCAGTTACTCGTACAGGGCCTACGAGCAGTACTTC
abundance: .; d_gene: .; len: 14; v_gene: TRBV4-2; j_gene: TRBJ1-4; CDR3aa: CASNHGGAGEKLFF; CDR3nt: TGTGCCAGCAACCACGGGGGGGCGGGTGAAAAACTGTTTTTT
abundance: .; d_gene: .; len: 13; v_gene: TRBV27; j_gene: TRBJ2-7; CDR3aa: CASSSPTTYEQYF; CDR3nt: TGTGCCAGCAGTTCCCCTACGACCTACGAGCAGTACTTC
abundance: once; d_gene: .; len: 13; v_gene: TRBV27; j_gene: TRBJ2-3; CDR3aa: CASSLKGSDTQYF; CDR3nt: TGTGCCAGCAGTTTAAAGGGGTCAGATACGCAGTATTTT